The 14 T cell receptor beta chains reported below all come from one sample, sequenced in a study of HIV-infected children after antiretroviral therapy interruption. The TCR library was built from RNA with a 3' RACE protocol and unique molecular identifiers. Via MiXCR, TCRdb re-called the 3' RACE reads, giving one row per CDR3 protein. The sample comprises over 35,000 distinct CDR3 sequences, 5% to 8% of which are singletons, and about 0.91% rests with the top ten. Specified treatment: PENTA 11 planned treatment interruption arm or continuous ART arm. Sequencing was performed on CD45RA+ CD4+ T cells from PBMCs, pooled from several time points, taken from a donor given antiretroviral therapy, either interrupted or continuous. Sample subset: naive CD4+ CD45RA+ CD45RO- T cells. The source of these receptors is a pool of human donors with HIV.

This clonotype occurred many times. The chain links TRBV7-2 to TRBJ2-3; the D gene is possibly TRBD2 (7 bases). CDR3 length: 14 amino acids. Per germline, CDR1 SGHTA and CDR2 FQGNSA. Trimming removed 4 bases at V and 4 bases at J, with 12 bases between. CDR3 protein: CASSWGGTADTQYF. CDR3 nucleotides: TGTGCCAGCAGCTGGGGGGGCACGGCAGATACGCAGTATTTT.

Ten or more counts support this clonotype. The chain links TRBV25-1 to TRBJ1-1, with a possible D match to TRBD1 (6 bases). Germline CDR1 reads MGHDK; CDR2 reads SYGVNS. This CDR3 region has 17 residues. Trimming stripped 3 bases from V and 4 bases from J, with 21 bases between. The CDR3 sequence: CASSDLRGGRGGTEAFF. As DNA, the CDR3 is TGTGCCAGCAGTGACCTCCGGGGGGGTCGAGGGGGCACTGAAGCTTTCTTT. The complete variable domain, with remaining parts taken from reference TRBV25-1 and TRBJ1-1, reads EADIYQTPRYLVIGTGKKITLECSQTMGHDKMYWYQQDPGMELHLIHYSYGVNSTEKGDLSSESTVSRIRTEHFPLTLESARPSHTSQYLCASSDLRGGRGGTEAFFGQGTRLTVV.

V is TRBV12-3 or TRBV12-4 and J is TRBJ1-4; D possibly corresponds to TRBD1 (5 bases). The CDR3 has 15 amino acids. The ends were cut back, 3 bases at V and 3 bases at J, with 11 bases in the middle. The CDR3 here is CASSFTPGSNEKLFF. CDR3 nucleotides: TGTGCCAGCAGTTTCACCCCAGGGTCTAATGAAAAACTGTTTTTT.

This clonotype came up a few times. CDR3 region: CASSRDTVNTEAFF. The CDR3 DNA reads as TGTGCCAGCAGTCGGGACACCGTGAACACTGAAGCTTTCTTT. This chain uses TRBV2 with TRBJ1-1, with D perhaps matching TRBD1 (6 bases). The CDR3 is 14 residues long. V was pared by 5 bases and J by 0 bases, with 10 bases between. The germline V gene has CDR1 SNHLY and CDR2 FYNNEI.

This clonotype was counted between two and nine times. This chain connects TRBV12-3 or TRBV12-4 to TRBJ2-5, with TRBD1 matching over 7 bases. V shed 5 bases and J 1 base; nucleotides not matched to a gene: 4. The CDR3 covers 14 residues. CDR3 nucleotide sequence: TGTGCCAGCAGTCTCCGGGACAGCCAAGAGACCCAGTACTTC. It specifies CASSLRDSQETQYF.

The chain employs TRBV23-1 and TRBJ1-1, with TRBD1 matching 10 bases. TRBV23-1 is reported as an ORF; its role is uncertain. This CDR3 region has 15 residues. The J segment lost 0 bases and the V segment lost 9 bases, leaving 7 bases of the junction unmatched. CDR3: CARWGQGTLNTEAFF. In DNA form, the CDR3 reads TGCGCCAGGTGGGGACAGGGGACTTTGAACACTGAAGCTTTCTTT.

By share, this clonotype counts as medium-sized. The chain couples TRBV5-8 to TRBJ2-4, with a tentative D call TRBD2 (6 bases). The CDR3 has 18 amino acids. Germline CDR1 SGHTS, CDR2 YDEGEE. Deletions cut 4 bases from V and 2 bases from J, with 22 bases between. CDR3 loop: CASSPGRGGGDTKNIQYF. CDR3 nucleotides: TGTGCCAGCAGCCCCGGACGTGGGGGAGGTGATACCAAAAACATTCAGTACTTC. The whole variable domain, filled in from reference TRBV5-8 and TRBJ2-4, reads EAGVTQSPTHLIKTRGQQATLRCSPISGHTSVYWYQQALGLGLQFLLWYDEGEERNRGNFPPRFSGRQFPNYSSELNVNALELEDSALYLCASSPGRGGGDTKNIQYFGAGTRLSVL.

The chain joins TRBV28 to TRBJ2-7; D is unclear. V was pared by 4 bases and J by 2 bases, with 6 bases between. The length of the CDR3 is 12 residues. Per germline, CDR1 MDHEN and CDR2 SYDVKM. CDR3 nucleotide sequence: TGTGCCAGCAGTTCCAATACCTACGAGCAGTACTTC. Protein sequence: CASSSNTYEQYF. The whole variable domain, remainder taken from reference TRBV28 and TRBJ2-7, is DVKVTQSSRYLVKRTGEKVFLECVQDMDHENMFWYRQDPGLGLRLIYFSYDVKMKEKGDIPEGYSVSREKKERFSLILESASTNQTSMYLCASSSNTYEQYFGPGTRLTVT.

This clonotype has ten or more counts. The rearrangement links TRBV5-6 to TRBJ2-1; no clear D. This CDR3 comprises 14 residues. The germline V gene has CDR1 SGHDT and CDR2 YYEEEE. Deletions cut 1 base from V and 3 bases from J, with 8 bases between. The CDR3 loop reads CASSLFGNYNEQFF. The DNA of the CDR3 is TGTGCCAGCAGCTTGTTTGGGAACTACAATGAGCAGTTCTTC.

The V gene is TRBV28, the J gene TRBJ2-4; TRBD1 aligns across 10 bases. This CDR3 comprises 16 residues. The germline gives CDR1 MDHEN, CDR2 SYDVKM. V shed 3 bases and J 8 bases; nucleotides not matched to a gene: 10. The CDR3 DNA reads TGTGCCAGCAGTTTGTACACCGGGACAGGGGATGACATTCAGTACTTC. Translating gives CASSLYTGTGDDIQYF.

In its sample, this clonotype was seen a few times. The chain carries TRBV6-2 or TRBV6-3 and TRBJ2-5; D is undetermined. The ends were cut back, 6 bases at V and 2 bases at J, with 13 bases in the middle. Germline V gene lookup returns CDR1 MNHEY and CDR2 SVGEGT. This CDR3 spans 14 amino acids. The CDR3 sequence: CASRPRERQETQYF. DNA for the CDR3: TGTGCCAGCAGGCCTCGTGAGAGACAAGAGACCCAGTACTTC.

The table lists this clonotype with a few counts. The chain couples TRBV20-1 to TRBJ1-1; no reliable D call. Between the trimmed V and J ends, which lost 3 bases and 2 bases, there was a span of 7 bases. Looked up from germline, CDR1 is DFQATT and CDR2 is SNEGSKA (reference sequence). The CDR3 spans 12 residues. CDR3 protein: CSARGSNTEAFF. Here the CDR3 DNA reads TGCAGTGCTAGGGGGAGTAACACTGAAGCTTTCTTT.

This clonotype was recorded many times. The rearrangement uses TRBV12-3 or TRBV12-4 and TRBJ2-3; D remains unclear. V dropped 6 bases and J dropped 0 bases, with 10 bases sitting between them. This CDR3 spans 14 amino acids. The CDR3 DNA reads as TGTGCCAGCAGGGTAGGGTACAGCACAGATACGCAGTATTTT. Protein: CASRVGYSTDTQYF.

The rearrangement links TRBV28 to TRBJ1-2; D is uncertain. The CDR3 runs to 13 residues. The V gene lost 3 bases and the J gene lost 4 bases, with 9 bases spanning the gap. Germline CDR1 is MDHEN and CDR2 is SYDVKM. The CDR3: CASSFLTAYGYTF. CDR3 nucleotides: TGTGCCAGCAGTTTTTTAACAGCCTATGGCTACACCTTC.